This T cell receptor beta chain was observed in a study of blood T cell repertoires in COVID-19. Trimming cost V 5 bases and J 3 bases; bases outside gene matches: 6. Germline assignment: CDR1 SEHNR and CDR2 FQNEAQ (reference sequence). This CDR3 is 15 amino acids long. In the original processing: How many nucleated cells were present was estimated from reference gene primer amplification. TCRdb's table, derived via immunoSEQ multiplex PCR, lists solely in-frame clones and lacks some. The D gene and trimming were derived from the DNA, and the V and J assignments and clone size from that table. Here the sample spans about 120,000 clones, approximately 90% being singletons.

This receptor was identified in a woman of 80 years or more with acute or convalescent COVID-19. Sequencing input: peripheral blood. V and J are TRBV7-9 and TRBJ2-3; TRBD1 matches at 9 bases. The CDR3 spells CASSRGGQGTDTQYF. The CDR3 DNA reads TGTGCCAGCAGCCGCGGGGGACAGGGAACAGATACGCAGTATTTT. Supplemented by reference TRBV7-9 and TRBJ2-3, the full variable domain reads DTGVSQNPRHKITKRGQNVTFRCDPISEHNRLYWYRQTLGQGPEFLTYFQNEAQLEKSRLLSDRFSAERPKGSFSTLEIQRTEQGDSAMYLCASSRGGQGTDTQYFGPGTRLTVL.